Listed below are T cell receptor beta chains from one sample, sequenced in a study of identical twins. Via MiXCR, TCRdb re-called the 5' RACE reads, giving one row per CDR3 protein. Of about 520,000 distinct CDR3 sequences listed, roughly a fifth were seen once; the top ten hold approximately 0.95%. The sample was also linked to a second study, of T cells expressing NK-cell markers.

The sample comprised CD4+ T cells sorted from blood. These receptor sequences come from a woman under 30 in good health. CDR3s include the opening cysteine and the closing phenylalanine or tryptophan. The order of the fields is V gene, clone size, D gene, J gene, CDR3 DNA, CDR3 protein. D genes are given only for firm matches. Rows may omit the clone size; those that give it use once, few, many or a size class.

v_gene: TRBV15; abundance: NA; d_gene: NA; j_gene: TRBJ1-5; CDR3nt: TGTGCCACCAGCAAGGGCGGAGGCCAGCCCCAGCATTTT; CDR3aa: CATSKGGGQPQHF
v_gene: TRBV25-1; abundance: NA; d_gene: TRBD2; j_gene: TRBJ2-7; CDR3nt: TGTGCCAGCAGTGTTAGCGGGAGCCGGAGCGAGCAGTACTTC; CDR3aa: CASSVSGSRSEQYF
v_gene: TRBV10-3; abundance: few; d_gene: TRBD2; j_gene: TRBJ2-3; CDR3nt: TGTGCCATCAGTGAGGCTAGCGGGAGTGGGGCAGATACGCAGTATTTT; CDR3aa: CAISEASGSGADTQYF
v_gene: TRBV12-3/TRBV12-4; abundance: NA; d_gene: NA; j_gene: TRBJ1-1; CDR3nt: TGTGCCAGCAGTCCCCCCACAGTACCCCCTGAAGCTTTCTTT; CDR3aa: CASSPPTVPPEAFF
v_gene: TRBV29-1; abundance: NA; d_gene: NA; j_gene: TRBJ1-1; CDR3nt: TGCAGCGCCGGGGGGGTCGACCGGGGAGCTTTCTTT; CDR3aa: CSAGGVDRGAFF
v_gene: TRBV5-6; abundance: NA; d_gene: TRBD1; j_gene: TRBJ2-7; CDR3nt: TGTGCCAGCAGTCGGTCTCCGGGACAGGGGGGCGAGCAGTACTTC; CDR3aa: CASSRSPGQGGEQYF
v_gene: TRBV12-3/TRBV12-4; abundance: few; d_gene: NA; j_gene: TRBJ2-5; CDR3nt: TGTGCCAGCAAGGAGTTTGAGACCCAGTACTTC; CDR3aa: CASKEFETQYF
v_gene: TRBV21-1; abundance: many; d_gene: NA; j_gene: TRBJ2-7; CDR3nt: TGTGCCAGCAGCTTCCCCCAGGGGAAAGGCTCCTACGAGCAGTACTTC; CDR3aa: CASSFPQGKGSYEQYF
v_gene: TRBV4-3; abundance: few; d_gene: NA; j_gene: TRBJ2-2; CDR3nt: TGCGCCAGCAGCCAATATAAAACCGGGGAGCTGTTTTTT; CDR3aa: CASSQYKTGELFF
v_gene: TRBV5-1; abundance: many; d_gene: NA; j_gene: TRBJ2-2; CDR3nt: TGCGCCAGCAGCTTGGAAGCTCTTCCCGGCCCCGGGGAGCTGTTTTTT; CDR3aa: CASSLEALPGPGELFF
v_gene: TRBV12-3/TRBV12-4; abundance: many; d_gene: TRBD1; j_gene: TRBJ1-2; CDR3nt: TGTGCCAGCACTCCCTGGGTGGGACAGGGGACCAACTATGGCTACACCTTC; CDR3aa: CASTPWVGQGTNYGYTF
v_gene: TRBV15; abundance: NA; d_gene: NA; j_gene: TRBJ1-2; CDR3nt: TGTGCCACCAGCAGAGGGGGGTTTCAGAACTATGGCTACACCTTC; CDR3aa: CATSRGGFQNYGYTF
v_gene: TRBV20-1; abundance: NA; d_gene: TRBD2; j_gene: TRBJ2-7; CDR3nt: TGCAGTGCTCCCGATCGTGACCCACTAGCGCCCCACGAGCAGTACTTC; CDR3aa: CSAPDRDPLAPHEQYF
v_gene: TRBV10-3; abundance: many; d_gene: NA; j_gene: TRBJ2-2; CDR3nt: TGTGCCATCAGTGGAAAACTGACCGAGCTGTTTTTT; CDR3aa: CAISGKLTELFF
v_gene: TRBV20-1; abundance: NA; d_gene: NA; j_gene: TRBJ2-7; CDR3nt: TGCAGTGGGAGGGCCCCCTCCTACGAGCAGTACTTC; CDR3aa: CSGRAPSYEQYF